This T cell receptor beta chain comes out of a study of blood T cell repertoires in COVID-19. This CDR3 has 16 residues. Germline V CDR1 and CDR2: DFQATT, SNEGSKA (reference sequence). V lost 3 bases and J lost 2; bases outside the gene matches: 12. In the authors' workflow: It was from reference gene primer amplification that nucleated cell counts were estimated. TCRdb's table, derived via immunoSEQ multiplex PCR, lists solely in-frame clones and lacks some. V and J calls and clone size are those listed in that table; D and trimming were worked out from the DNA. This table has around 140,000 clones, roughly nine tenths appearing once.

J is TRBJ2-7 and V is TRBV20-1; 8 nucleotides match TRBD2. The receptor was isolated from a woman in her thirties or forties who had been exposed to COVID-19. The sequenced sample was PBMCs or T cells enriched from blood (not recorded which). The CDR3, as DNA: TGCAGTGCTAGTTACAGCGGGGGTGCCCAAACCTACGAGCAGTACTTC. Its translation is CSASYSGGAQTYEQYF.